In this sample, the clone carrying this T cell receptor (beta chain) turned up many times. These data originate in a study of human T cells and chemical hapten exposure. The CDR3 has 15 residues. J gave up 2 bases and V 5 bases, and 7 bases lay outside the gene matches. TCRdb used MiXCR to reprocess the RACE reads, holding one entry per CDR3 protein. The data hold roughly 200,000 distinct CDR3 sequences, with under 25% observed a single time. The sample's time point: patch test 1, 2 weeks after DPC sensitization. Treatment here: therapeutic diphenylcyclopropenone sensitization with weekly scalp DPC. Non-pregnant alopecia patients aged 18 to 70, suitable for DPC therapy.

This material consisted of whole blood, taken in connection with sensitization to the hapten diphenylcyclopropenone (DPC). The rearrangement joins TRBV12-3 or TRBV12-4 to TRBJ2-7; 9 bases align to TRBD2. The receptor was isolated from a woman aged 45-59 years with alopecia areata. Some clones in this sample may be carry-over from other donors' samples. The chain's CDR3 is CASSQGLAAPYEQYF. Here the CDR3 DNA reads TGTGCCAGCAGTCAGGGACTAGCCGCCCCCTACGAGCAGTACTTC.